This TCR beta chain was retrieved from a study of naive and memory T cell subsets. Overall study findings and caveats: In CD4 and CD8 cells, diversity dropped from naive through EMRA. Especially in CD8 cells, naive repertoires contained a few larger clonotypes, possibly CD45RA-re-expressing memory cells. Clonotypes are single alpha or beta chains, not paired receptors.

CD4+ T cell IFNgamma after overnight CMV lysate exposure gave donor CMV status. This clonotype was recorded a few times. Its cognate antigen is unknown. An equimolar mix of two oligonucleotides served as the beta constant-region primer for TRBC1 and TRBC2. Nested alpha and beta constant-region primers with the SP2 primer drove four PCR rounds on ligated cDNA. The cDNA 3' end received a ligated single-stranded oligonucleotide carrying the SP2 primer and a 12-nucleotide UMI. One entry per CDR3 protein, called by TCRdb with MiXCR from the UMI-ligation and nested PCR reads. In the table there are around 160,000 distinct CDR3 sequences, 20% to 25% of which are singletons. Sequenced material: naive CD4+ T cells from blood. This TCR was sampled from a human donor in good health.

The CDR3 bases are TGTGCCACCAGTAGATTGGGTCAGCCCCAGCATTTT. Protein sequence: CATSRLGQPQHF. V and J are TRBV24-1 and TRBJ1-5; D unclear. Germline V gene data show CDR1 as KGHDR and CDR2 as SFDVKD. The CDR3 spans 12 residues. V shed 6 bases and J shed 6 bases, with 8 bases lying between them.